This T cell receptor beta chain was captured in a study of graft-versus-host responses after intestinal transplantation. Data came from immunoSEQ multiplex PCR; TCRdb stores just in-frame clones and leaves some out. The sample carries approximately 15,000 clones, about 61% recorded once. About this clone: Its specificity is unknown.

Graft tissue processing released intraepithelial and lamina propria lymphocytes. Germline-derived CDR1 and CDR2 are LGHNA and YNFKEQ. The CDR3 extends over 20 amino acids. J gave up 0 bases and V 4 bases, and 18 bases lay outside the gene matches. Study-level results: Among recipient marrow samples, GvH clones were found; some appeared first in ileum or blood. GvH clone levels peaked in circulation, and this peak was associated with early post-transplant HvG declines. Within the allografts of patients who had graft-donor T cell macrochimerism, graft-versus-host to host-versus-graft clonal ratios were high.

The J gene is TRBJ1-5, the V gene TRBV4-2; the match to TRBD1 covers 7 bases. The source was ileum tissue, collected 524 days after transplant. The receptor was derived from a human patient who received an intestinal transplant, so some T cells may come from the graft donor. In DNA form, the CDR3 reads TGTGCCAGCAGCCCTGGGCCCCCGACAGGGCAAATCGATAGCAATCAGCCCCAGCATTTT. Translation: CASSPGPPTGQIDSNQPQHF.